The 20 T cell receptor beta chains below were found in one sample sequenced in a study of CD8 T cells in Susac syndrome. cDNA came from around 0.5 to 1 ug RNA primed by random hexamers. TCRdb re-called the immunoSEQ multiplex PCR reads through MiXCR, storing one row per CDR3 protein. The top ten hold 0.2% to 0.25% of the sample, which has about 300,000 distinct CDR3 sequences, almost 85% seen once. Material: CD8+ T cells from PBMCs. These receptors originate from a human donor with multiple sclerosis.

This chain connects TRBV20-1 to TRBJ1-1; D possibly corresponds to TRBD1 (5 bases). This CDR3 is built from 14 residues. Deletions cut 3 bases from V and 2 bases from J, with 13 bases between. The germline V gene encodes CDR1 DFQATT and CDR2 SNEGSKA (reference sequence). As DNA, the CDR3 is TGCAGTGCTAGCCGCCGGGACCGAAACACTGAAGCTTTCTTT. Translation gives CSASRRDRNTEAFF.

The genes are TRBV13 and TRBJ2-1; D gene unclear. The germline V gene has CDR1 PRHDT and CDR2 FYEKMQ (reference sequence). CDR3 length equals 15 residues. Trimming pared 5 bases from V and 0 bases from J, leaving 11 bases between. For the CDR3, the DNA is TGTGCCAGCAGCCCACTATTAAGCTCCTACAATGAGCAGTTCTTC. Amino acid sequence: CASSPLLSSYNEQFF.

CDR3 nucleotide sequence: TGTGCCAGCAGCCGAGAGAGCCTGAACACTGAAGCTTTCTTT. It codes for CASSRESLNTEAFF. V and J are TRBV3-1 and TRBJ1-1; no clear D gene. Trimming pared 4 bases from V and 0 bases from J, leaving 9 bases between. The V gene's germline CDR1 is LGHDT and CDR2 YNNKEL (reference sequence). The CDR3 totals 14 residues.

The chain carries TRBV5-1 and TRBJ1-2; TRBD1 might be the D (5 bases). Trimming stripped 5 bases from V and 2 bases from J, with 16 bases between. The CDR3 runs to 15 residues. Germline CDR1 is SGHRS and CDR2 is YFSETQ. The CDR3 sequence is CASRFQQEGNYGYTF. The CDR3 DNA follows: TGCGCCAGCAGATTCCAGCAGGAGGGGAACTATGGCTACACCTTC. The full variable domain, in which reference TRBV5-1 and TRBJ1-2 provide the parts outside the CDR3, is KAGVTQTPRYLIKTRGQQVTLSCSPISGHRSVSWYQQTPGQGLQFLFEYFSETQRNKGNFPGRFSGRQFSNSRSEMNVSTLELGDSALYLCASRFQQEGNYGYTFGSGTRLTVV.

V is TRBV7-8 and J is TRBJ1-4, with a possible D match to TRBD1 (6 bases). This CDR3 is built from 17 residues. Trimming cost V 0 bases and J 6 bases, with 17 bases left between them. The germline V gene encodes CDR1 SGHVS and CDR2 FQNEAQ. The CDR3 reads CASSLAETGPRDEKLFF. CDR3 DNA sequence: TGTGCCAGCAGCTTAGCGGAGACAGGCCCTCGGGATGAAAAACTGTTTTTT.

CDR3: CASSWPGGPPGELFF. The CDR3 coding sequence is TGTGCCAGCAGTTGGCCGGGAGGGCCCCCCGGGGAGCTGTTTTTT. The gene calls are TRBV9 and TRBJ2-2; TRBD2 agrees at 8 bases. Germline V gene data show CDR1 as SGDLS and CDR2 as YYNGEE. The CDR3 totals 15 residues. V dropped 5 bases and J dropped 6; count of bases not matched to a gene: 9.

The V and J genes are TRBV14 and TRBJ2-2; D may be TRBD2 (5 bases). The germline V gene encodes CDR1 SGHDN and CDR2 FVKESK. The length of the CDR3 is 13 residues. The V end lost 4 bases, the J end lost 6 bases, and 9 bases lay between the germline ends. The CDR3 loop is CASSLLASGELFF. The CDR3 nucleotides read TGTGCCAGCAGCCTGCTAGCATCCGGGGAGCTGTTTTTT.

V and J are TRBV24-1 and TRBJ2-1, with TRBD2 identical over 11 bases. The CDR3 covers 17 residues. V gave up 4 bases and J gave up 4 bases; unmatched junction bases: 8. Germline V CDR1 and CDR2: KGHDR, SFDVKD. This CDR3 is CATSDRQGLAVYNEQFF. As DNA, the CDR3 is TGTGCCACCAGTGACCGGCAGGGACTAGCGGTATACAATGAGCAGTTCTTC.

The rearrangement uses TRBV15 and TRBJ1-1; 7 nucleotides align to TRBD1. CDR1 is LNHNV, CDR2 YYDKDF, per germline (reference sequence). This CDR3 is built from 16 residues. The V gene end was trimmed by 0 bases and the J gene end by 4 bases; junction bases not matched to a gene: 8. CDR3 in amino acids: CATSRDREGASTEAFF. In DNA, the CDR3 is TGTGCCACCAGCAGAGATCGGGAGGGGGCAAGCACTGAAGCTTTCTTT. Full variable domain (remainder filled in from reference TRBV15 and TRBJ1-1): DAMVIQNPRYQVTQFGKPVTLSCSQTLNHNVMYWYQQKSSQAPKLLFHYYDKDFNNEADTPDNFQSRRPNTSFCFLDIRSPGLGDTAMYLCATSRDREGASTEAFFGQGTRLTVV.

V is TRBV5-4 and J is TRBJ2-5, with TRBD2 as a possible D gene (6 bases). V was cut by 5 bases and J by 3 bases, with 17 bases left in between. Germline V gene data show CDR1 as SGHNT and CDR2 as YYREEE (reference sequence). This CDR3 is built from 15 residues. CDR3 DNA sequence: TGTGCCAGCAGTAGGACCGGGACTGGCAAAGAGACCCAGTACTTC. Translated, it gives CASSRTGTGKETQYF.

The chain combines TRBV15 with TRBJ2-6; 10 bases match TRBD1. CDR1 LNHNV and CDR2 YYDKDF come from the germline V gene (reference sequence). The CDR3 spans 18 residues. Trimming took 3 bases from V and 2 from J; bases not matched to a gene: 7. CDR3 DNA sequence: TGTGCCACCAGCAGCTGGGACAGGGGACCTGCTGGGGCCAACGTCCTGACTTTC. Its translation: CATSSWDRGPAGANVLTF.

This clonotype has only a few counts. The DNA of the CDR3 is TGTGCCAGTAGTTCACCGGGACAGGGTCGTTACGAGCAGTACTTC. The encoded protein is CASSSPGQGRYEQYF. The chain employs TRBV19 and TRBJ2-7, with 9 bases aligning to TRBD1. V gave up 5 bases and J gave up 4 bases; unmatched junction bases: 9. Germline loops: CDR1 LNHDA, CDR2 SQIVND (reference sequence). CDR3 length equals 15 residues.

This chain uses TRBV20-1 with TRBJ2-2; 7 nucleotides agree with TRBD2. The germline V gene encodes CDR1 DFQATT and CDR2 SNEGSKA (reference sequence). The junction had 6 bases not matched to a gene; V was cut back by 8 bases and J by 3 bases. The CDR3 covers 13 residues. Written as DNA, the CDR3 is TGCAGTTGGGGCGGGAGAGACACCGGGGAGCTGTTTTTT. Protein sequence: CSWGGRDTGELFF.

This chain links TRBV19 with TRBJ2-3; TRBD2 might be the D (7 bases). V was cut by 8 bases and J by 0 bases, with 12 bases left in between. CDR1 is LNHDA and CDR2 is SQIVND in the germline V gene (reference sequence). The CDR3 totals 14 residues. CDR3 region: CASGGDTSTDTQYF. The CDR3, as DNA: TGTGCCAGTGGGGGGGACACTAGCACAGATACGCAGTATTTT.

Only one count was recorded for this clonotype. This chain links TRBV28 with TRBJ2-7, with D perhaps TRBD1 (6 bases). This CDR3 is built from 13 residues. From germline, CDR1 is MDHEN and CDR2 SYDVKM. Trimming removed 6 bases at V and 5 bases at J, with 14 bases between. CDR3 region: CASRATGTHEQYF. The CDR3 nucleotides are TGTGCCAGCAGGGCTACAGGGACCCACGAGCAGTACTTC.

The J gene is TRBJ2-1, the V gene TRBV4-2; tentative D call: TRBD2 (7 bases). V lost 4 bases to trimming and J lost 0 bases, with 13 bases between them. The CDR3 sequence is 16 residues long. Germline assignment: CDR1 LGHNA and CDR2 YNFKEQ. The CDR3 protein is CASSRGGQSSYNEQFF. CDR3 DNA: TGTGCCAGCAGCCGGGGGGGCCAGAGCTCCTACAATGAGCAGTTCTTC.

The rearrangement joins TRBV28 to TRBJ2-7; tentative D call: TRBD2 (5 bases). Trimming stripped 3 bases from V and 0 bases from J, with 12 bases between. Germline assignment: CDR1 MDHEN and CDR2 SYDVKM. The CDR3 spans 15 residues. This CDR3 reads CASSLGEGYSYEQYF. For the CDR3, the DNA is TGTGCCAGCAGTTTGGGAGAGGGCTACTCCTACGAGCAGTACTTC.

In the case of this clonotype: Germline and junction disagree at one end, which may indicate a read error. The V and J genes are TRBV7-4 and TRBJ1-1, with a weak D call TRBD1 (5 bases). Germline V CDR1 and CDR2: SGHVT, SQSDAQ. The CDR3 totals 13 residues. The CDR3 region is CASRLGGDTEAFF. The CDR3 DNA follows: TGTGCCAGCAGGTTAGGAGGGGACACTGAAGCTTTCTTT.

This clonotype turned up a few times. The V call is TRBV19, the J call TRBJ1-2, with D uncertain. The CDR3 covers 13 residues. Trimming shortened V by 9 bases and J by 8 bases, and 19 bases separated the two germline ends. Germline values: CDR1 LNHDA, CDR2 SQIVND (reference sequence). CDR3 sequence: CASTGPRSDGYTF. For the CDR3, the DNA is TGTGCCAGCACGGGCCCCAGATCGGACGGCTACACCTTC.

This clonotype was counted a single time. V and J are TRBV3-1 and TRBJ2-1; tentatively, D is TRBD1 or TRBD2 (5 bases each). Trimming shortened V by 4 bases and J by 3 bases, and 10 bases separated the two germline ends. The length of the CDR3 is 14 residues. The germline V gene has CDR1 LGHDT and CDR2 YNNKEL (reference sequence). The CDR3: CASSPEGFYNEQFF. DNA of the CDR3: TGTGCCAGCAGCCCCGAGGGGTTCTACAATGAGCAGTTCTTC.